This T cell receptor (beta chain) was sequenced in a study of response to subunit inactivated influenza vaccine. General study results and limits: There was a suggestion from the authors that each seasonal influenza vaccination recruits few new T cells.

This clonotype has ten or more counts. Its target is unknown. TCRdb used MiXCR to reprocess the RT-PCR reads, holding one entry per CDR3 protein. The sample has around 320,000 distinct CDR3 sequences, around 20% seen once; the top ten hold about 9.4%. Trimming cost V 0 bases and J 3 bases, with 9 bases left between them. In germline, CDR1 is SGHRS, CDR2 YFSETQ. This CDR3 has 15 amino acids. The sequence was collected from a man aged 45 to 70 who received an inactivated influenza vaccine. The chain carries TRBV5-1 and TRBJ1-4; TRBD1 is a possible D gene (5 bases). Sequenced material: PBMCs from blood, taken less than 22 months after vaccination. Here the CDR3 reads CASSLDGTPNEKLFF. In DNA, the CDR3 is TGCGCCAGCAGCTTGGACGGGACTCCTAATGAAAAACTGTTTTTT.